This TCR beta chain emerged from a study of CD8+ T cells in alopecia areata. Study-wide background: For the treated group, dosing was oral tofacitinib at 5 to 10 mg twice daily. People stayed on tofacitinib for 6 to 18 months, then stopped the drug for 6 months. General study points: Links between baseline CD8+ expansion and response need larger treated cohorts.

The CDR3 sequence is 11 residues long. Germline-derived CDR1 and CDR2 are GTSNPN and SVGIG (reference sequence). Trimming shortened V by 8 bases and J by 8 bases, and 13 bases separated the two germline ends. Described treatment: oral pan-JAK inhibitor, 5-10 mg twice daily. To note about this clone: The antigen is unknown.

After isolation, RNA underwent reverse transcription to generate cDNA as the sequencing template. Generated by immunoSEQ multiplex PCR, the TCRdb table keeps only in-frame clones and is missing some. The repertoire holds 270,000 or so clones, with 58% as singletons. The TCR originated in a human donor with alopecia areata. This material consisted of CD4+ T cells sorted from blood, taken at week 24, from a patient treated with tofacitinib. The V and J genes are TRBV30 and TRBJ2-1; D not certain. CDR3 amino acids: CATPATDEQFF. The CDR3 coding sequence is TGTGCCACGCCCGCCACCGATGAGCAGTTCTTC.